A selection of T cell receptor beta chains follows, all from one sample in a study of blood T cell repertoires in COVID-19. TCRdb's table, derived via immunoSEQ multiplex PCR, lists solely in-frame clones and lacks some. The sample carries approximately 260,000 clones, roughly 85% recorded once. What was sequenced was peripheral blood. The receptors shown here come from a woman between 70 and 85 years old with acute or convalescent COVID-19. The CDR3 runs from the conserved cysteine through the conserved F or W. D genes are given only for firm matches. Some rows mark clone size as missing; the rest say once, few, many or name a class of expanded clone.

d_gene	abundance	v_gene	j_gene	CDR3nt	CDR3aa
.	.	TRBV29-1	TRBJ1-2	TGCAGCGTTGGCGGATCGGCTGACTATGGCTACACCTTC	CSVGGSADYGYTF
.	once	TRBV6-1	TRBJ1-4	TGTGCCAGCAGTGCCCCGGCGACTCTCCAGCTCAAACTGTTTTTT	CASSAPATLQLKLFF
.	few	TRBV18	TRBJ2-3	TGTGCCAGCTCACCAATCGCGGGGGCTGCAACAGATACGCAGTATTTT	CASSPIAGAATDTQYF
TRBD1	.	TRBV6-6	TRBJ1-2	TGTGCCAGCAGTTCGTCTGGACAGGCAAAAGGGTATGGCTACACCTTC	CASSSSGQAKGYGYTF
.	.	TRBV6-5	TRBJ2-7	TGTGCCAGCACCCGAACCTTGGGCCGCTACGAGCAGTACTTC	CASTRTLGRYEQYF
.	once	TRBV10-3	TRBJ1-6	TGTGCCATCAGGAGTGAAACGACAAATTCACCCCTCCACTTT	CAIRSETTNSPLHF
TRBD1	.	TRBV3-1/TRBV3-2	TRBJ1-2	TGTGCCAGCAGTTGGGACAGGGGTTATGGCTACACCTTC	CASSWDRGYGYTF
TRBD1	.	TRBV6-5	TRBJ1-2	TGTGCCAGCAGGTCGGACAGGGGCTATGGCTACACCTTC	CASRSDRGYGYTF
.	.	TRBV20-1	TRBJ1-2	TGCAGTGGGGGGACATACTATGGCTACACCTTC	CSGGTYYGYTF
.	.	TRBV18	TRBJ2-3	TGTGCCAGCTCCCCCGGATCGGGGGTAGGTACAGATACGCAGTATTTT	CASSPGSGVGTDTQYF
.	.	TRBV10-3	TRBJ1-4	TGTGCCACCAGGGCCGGCAGGCCTGAAAAACTGTTTTTT	CATRAGRPEKLFF
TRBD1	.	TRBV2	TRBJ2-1	TGTGCCAGCAGTTCTGGACAGGGGCCCTACAATGAGCAGTTCTTC	CASSSGQGPYNEQFF
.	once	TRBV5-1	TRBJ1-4	TGCGCCAGCAGTATAGCCCCGAACGGTCGGGAAAAACTGTTTTTT	CASSIAPNGREKLFF
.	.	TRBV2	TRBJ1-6	TGTGCCAGCAAGCGAAATTCACCCCTCCACTTT	CASKRNSPLHF
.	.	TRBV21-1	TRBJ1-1	TGTGCCAGCGGACAGGGCTACACTGAAGCTTTCTTT	CASGQGYTEAFF
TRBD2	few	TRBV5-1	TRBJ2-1	TGCGCCAGCAGCCCCACCCCAACGGGAGGGAATGAGCAGTTCTTC	CASSPTPTGGNEQFF
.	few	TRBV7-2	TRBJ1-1	TGTGCCAGCAGAACAATCTCGACAACCACAAACACTGAAGCTTTCTTT	CASRTISTTTNTEAFF
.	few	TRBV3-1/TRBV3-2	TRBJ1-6	TGTGCCAGCAGGGCGGGGGATAATTCACCCCTCCACTTT	CASRAGDNSPLHF
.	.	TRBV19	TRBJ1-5	TGTGCCAGTAGTATAGATCTGTGGGGCGGTGGCAATCAGCCCCAGCATTTT	CASSIDLWGGGNQPQHF
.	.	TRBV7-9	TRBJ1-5	TGTGCCAGCAGCTTAGGAGGTCTCGCCGGGCCCCAGCATTTT	CASSLGGLAGPQHF
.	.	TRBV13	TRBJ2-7	TGTGCCAGCAGCTTAGTACTGGCCAGAGGGGAGCAGTACTTC	CASSLVLARGEQYF
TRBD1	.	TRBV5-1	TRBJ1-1	TGCGCCAGCAGCTCTGACAGGGACACTGAAGCTTTCTTT	CASSSDRDTEAFF
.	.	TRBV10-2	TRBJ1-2	TGCGCCAGCATGCCGGACACCTCCAACTATGGCTACACCTTC	CASMPDTSNYGYTF
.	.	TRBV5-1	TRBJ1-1	TGCGCCAGCAGCTTCCCGGGAGGCACTGAAGCTTTCTTT	CASSFPGGTEAFF
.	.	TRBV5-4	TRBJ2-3	TGTGCCAGCAGCTTGGCCCAGACTCGCACAGATACGCAGTATTTT	CASSLAQTRTDTQYF
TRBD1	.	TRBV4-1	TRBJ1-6	TGCGCCAGCAGCCAACGGGACAGCTCCTATAATTCACCCCTCCACTTT	CASSQRDSSYNSPLHF
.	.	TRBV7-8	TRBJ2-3	TGTGCCAGCAGCTTAGTCAGAGATACGCAGTATTTT	CASSLVRDTQYF
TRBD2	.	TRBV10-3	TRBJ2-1	TGTGCGTCCGCCGGGGGGAAGAACAATGAGCAGTTCTTC	CASAGGKNNEQFF
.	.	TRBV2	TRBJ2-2	TGTGCCAGCGGTCGGGGGACGAACACCGGGGAGCTGTTTTTT	CASGRGTNTGELFF
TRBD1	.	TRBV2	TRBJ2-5	TGTGCCAGCAGTGGACAGGGGCACAGAGAGACCCAGTACTTC	CASSGQGHRETQYF
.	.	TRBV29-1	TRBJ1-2	TGCAGCGTGGAAACAGGGTCTGCGCAAGGCTACACCTTC	CSVETGSAQGYTF
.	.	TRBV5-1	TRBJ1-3	TGCGCCAGCAGCTTGGACAGGGTTGGGAACACCATATATTTT	CASSLDRVGNTIYF
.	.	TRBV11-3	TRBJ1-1	TGTGCCAGCAGCGAACAGGGTAGCACTGAAGCTTTCTTT	CASSEQGSTEAFF
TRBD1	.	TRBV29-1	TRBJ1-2	TGCAGCGTTGGGACAGGTCTCTTCTATGGCTACACCTTC	CSVGTGLFYGYTF
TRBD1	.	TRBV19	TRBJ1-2	TGTGCCAGTAGGAGGGACAGGGGGCGGAATGACTATGGCTACACCTTC	CASRRDRGRNDYGYTF
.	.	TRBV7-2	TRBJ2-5	TGTGCCAGCAGCTCCGGACTTACCGAGACCCAGTACTTC	CASSSGLTETQYF
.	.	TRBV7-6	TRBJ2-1	TGTGCCAGCAGCTCGTCAGTGAGGCCCTACAATGAGCAGTTCTTC	CASSSSVRPYNEQFF
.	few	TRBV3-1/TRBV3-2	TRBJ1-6	TGTGCCAGCAGCTCGCTATCTGGCGGGTCACCCCTCCACTTT	CASSSLSGGSPLHF
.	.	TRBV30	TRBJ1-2	TGTGCCTGGAGTCAGAACTATGGCTACACCTTC	CAWSQNYGYTF
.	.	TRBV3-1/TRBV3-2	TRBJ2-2	TGTGCCAGCAGCCAAGATAGCCGCACCGGGGAGCTGTTTTTT	CASSQDSRTGELFF
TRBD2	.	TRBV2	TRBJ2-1	TGTGCCAGCAGTCTCCAGCGGGGGGTCTACAATGAGCAGTTCTTC	CASSLQRGVYNEQFF
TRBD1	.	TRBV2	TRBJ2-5	TGTGCCAGCAGAGGGGACAGGGGAGAGACCCAGTACTTC	CASRGDRGETQYF
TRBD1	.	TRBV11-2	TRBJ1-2	TGTGCCAGCAGCTTAGCCGGACAGGATGATGGCTACACCTTC	CASSLAGQDDGYTF
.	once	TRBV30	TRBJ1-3	TGTGCCTGGACAGGAGGCTCTGGAAACACCATATATTTT	CAWTGGSGNTIYF
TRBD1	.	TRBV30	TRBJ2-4	TGTGCCTGGAGTGTTGGGACAGGACCCAAAAACATTCAGTACTTC	CAWSVGTGPKNIQYF
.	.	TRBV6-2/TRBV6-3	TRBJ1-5	TGTGCCAGCAGCCCTGACAGAAGGGGACTCTATAGCAATCAGCCCCAGCATTTT	CASSPDRRGLYSNQPQHF
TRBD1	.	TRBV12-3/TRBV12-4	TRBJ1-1	TGTGCCAGCAGGCTCACAGGGGGGACTGAAGCTTTCTTT	CASRLTGGTEAFF